This TCR beta chain is drawn from a study of tumor-infiltrating lymphocytes in primary liver carcinoma. Extraction also yielded germline DNA, while blood RNA was obtained from unsorted whole blood. Patients in the cohort were treatment-naive and living with chronic HBV infection. A sample of 3.5 to 4 milliliters of peripheral blood was taken before surgery. Making TCR beta cDNA involved roughly 0.55 ug total RNA and a constant-region primer. Researchers made the TCR beta libraries by running three nested multiplex PCR rounds with slightly modified ARM-PCR. With TRBV1-TRBV30 forward primers and a C-beta reverse primer, the first two PCR rounds were run for roughly 10 cycles each. TCRdb reanalysed the multiplex PCR reads using MiXCR and keeps one entry per CDR3 protein. This table holds some 180,000 distinct CDR3 sequences, 60% found once. The CDR3 length is 13 residues. V dropped 2 bases and J dropped 7; count of bases not matched to a gene: 5. Germline V gives CDR1 SGHNT, CDR2 YYREEE (reference sequence).

Sequenced material: peripheral blood. The receptor's source is a man aged 40-49 years with primary liver carcinoma and hepatitis B virus infection. The chain couples TRBV5-4 to TRBJ2-7; 8 bases are shared with TRBD2. The CDR3, as DNA: TGTGCCAGCAGCTTAGGGACTAGTCCTGAGCAGTACTTC. It yields the protein CASSLGTSPEQYF. The full variable domain, rest sourced from reference TRBV5-4 and TRBJ2-7, is ETGVTQSPTHLIKTRGQQVTLRCSSQSGHNTVSWYQQALGQGPQFIFQYYREEENGRGNFPPRFSGLQFPNYSSELNVNALELDDSALYLCASSLGTSPEQYFGPGTRLTVT.